This T cell receptor (beta chain) was observed in a study of regulatory T cells in long-lasting Graves disease. Building the TCR beta libraries relied on iRepertoire HTBI primers, and CDR3 regions underwent Arm-PCR. Via MiXCR, TCRdb re-called the multiplex PCR reads, giving one row per CDR3 protein. The sample has about 530,000 distinct CDR3 sequences, about 15% seen once. The CDR3 covers 15 residues. Germline CDR1 and CDR2: LGHDT and YNNKEL (reference sequence). The V gene lost 1 base and the J gene lost 5 bases, with 14 bases spanning the gap. In its sample, this clonotype was seen many times. Regarding time point: newly diagnosed GD, antithyroid drugs for less than 3 months. RNA from PBMCs was the source of the TCR library. The same sample was also used in a study of T cells in Graves' hyperthyroidism and ophthalmopathy.

The chain combines TRBV3-1 with TRBJ2-5, with a possible D match to TRBD2 (6 bases). The clonotype was recovered from a woman aged 35-65 years with Graves disease. The specimen comprised peripheral blood mononuclear cells (PBMCs), sampled at new diagnosis, from a patient treated with antithyroid drugs. This CDR3 is CASSQGLLAGETQYF. In DNA, the CDR3 is TGTGCCAGCAGCCAAGGCCTACTAGCTGGGGAGACCCAGTACTTC.